These 27 T cell receptor beta chains were sequenced from one sample in a study of T cells expressing NK-cell markers. TCRdb reprocessed the 5' RACE reads, keeping one entry per CDR3 protein, no DNA. This sample's clone table lists 550 to 850 distinct CDR3 sequences. The sequenced material came from blood T cells: a sorted CD56 or NKG2C T cell subset, CD4+ or CD8+ T cells, or bulk PBMC T cells (not recorded which). These receptors were taken from a woman aged 18 to 35 in good health.

CDR3 sequence: CASSLQAGRDYGYTF. The chain is built from TRBV12-3 or TRBV12-4 and TRBJ1-2. There are 15 residues in the CDR3.

J is TRBJ1-2 and V is TRBV13. This CDR3 has 12 amino acids. Germline V gene sequence: CDR1 PRHDT, CDR2 FYEKMQ (reference sequence). The CDR3 loop is CASSGRDYGYTF.

The chain uses TRBV5-5 and TRBJ2-1; the D call of TRBD2 rests on TCRdb alone, since no DNA is present to check it. The CDR3 is 15 residues long. Looked up from germline, CDR1 is SGHKS and CDR2 is YYEKEE (reference sequence). The CDR3 loop reads CASSLGQREYNEQFF.

This chain links TRBV10-3 with TRBJ2-1; no DNA is available, so the TRBD2 call from TCRdb remains unchecked. This CDR3 comprises 15 residues. The V gene's germline CDR1 is ENHRY and CDR2 SYGVKD. The CDR3 spells CAINNLAGAYNEQFF.

The V and J genes are TRBV30 and TRBJ2-7; TCRdb indicates TRBD1, and absent DNA this call remains unverified. The germline V gene has CDR1 GTSNPN and CDR2 SVGIG (reference sequence). The CDR3 contains 13 residues. This CDR3 reads CAWILSPGSEQYF.

The CDR3 reads CASSWGGRFNSPLHF. The chain is built from TRBV27 and TRBJ1-6; TCRdb selects TRBD1, and the lack of DNA leaves this call unchecked. The germline CDR1 and CDR2 sequences are MNHEY and SMNVEV (reference sequence). The CDR3 runs 15 residues.

The rearrangement joins TRBV7-2 to TRBJ2-4; checking the TCRdb D call of TRBD2 is not possible without DNA. This CDR3 is built from 17 residues. Germline V gene sequence: CDR1 SGHTA, CDR2 FQGNSA. CDR3 loop: CASSSLYSGGAKNIQYF.

The gene calls are TRBV4-3 and TRBJ1-5. The CDR3 is 13 residues long. Germline CDR1 LGHNA, CDR2 YSLEER. CDR3 in amino acids: CASSHWVWQPQHF.

The chain joins TRBV28 to TRBJ2-7; the D call from TCRdb, TRBD2, cannot be confirmed without DNA. Germline V lookup: CDR1 MDHEN, CDR2 SYDVKM. The CDR3 covers 14 residues. The CDR3 here is CASSLGLAVYEQYF.

This clonotype is identified as medium-sized (0.01 to 0.1%) from frequency. The genes are TRBV27 and TRBJ1-5. Germline CDR1 reads MNHEY; CDR2 reads SMNVEV (reference sequence). CDR3 length equals 14 residues. The CDR3 reads CASSYRSADQPQHF.

The chain has TRBV13 and TRBJ2-1; TCRdb returns TRBD1, unconfirmable since there is no DNA. The germline CDR1 and CDR2 sequences are PRHDT and FYEKMQ (reference sequence). There are 19 residues in the CDR3. CDR3 protein: CASSLNWDRGYGIYNEQFF.

The chain recombines TRBV15 with TRBJ1-5. The germline V gene has CDR1 LNHNV and CDR2 YYDKDF (reference sequence). The CDR3 is 14 amino acids. The CDR3 reads CATSSYRINQPQHF. Using reference TRBV15 and TRBJ1-5 for the parts outside the CDR3, the full variable domain is DAMVIQNPRYQVTQFGKPVTLSCSQTLNHNVMYWYQQKSSQAPKLLFHYYDKDFNNEADTPDNFQSRRPNTSFCFLDIRSPGLGDTAMYLCATSSYRINQPQHFGDGTRLSIL.

This chain uses TRBV5-1 with TRBJ1-1; TCRdb selects TRBD1, and the lack of DNA leaves this call unchecked. Germline values: CDR1 SGHRS, CDR2 YFSETQ. The CDR3 totals 15 residues. The CDR3 is CASSPGTGVNTEAFF.

CDR3 sequence reads: CASSLREGQFF. The rearrangement links TRBV9 to TRBJ2-1; lacking DNA, the TRBD2 call made by TCRdb goes unchecked. The CDR3 sequence is 11 residues long. CDR1 SGDLS and CDR2 YYNGEE come from the germline V gene.

J is TRBJ1-2 and V is TRBV24-1; without DNA, the TCRdb call of TRBD1 cannot be checked. The germline gives CDR1 KGHDR, CDR2 SFDVKD. The length of the CDR3 is 17 residues. CDR3 in amino acids: CATSDLPGQGPLGGYTF.

The gene calls are TRBV7-6 and TRBJ2-5; checking the TCRdb D call of TRBD2 is not possible without DNA. The CDR3 has 21 residues. From germline, CDR1 is SGHVS and CDR2 FNYEAQ. CDR3 sequence reads: CASSLGLSTPPIVLSQETQYF. The whole variable domain, remainder taken from reference TRBV7-6 and TRBJ2-5, is GAGVSQSPRYKVTKRGQDVALRCDPISGHVSLYWYRQALGQGPEFLTYFNYEAQQDKSGLPNDRFSAERPEGSISTLTIQRTEQRDSAMYRCASSLGLSTPPIVLSQETQYFGPGTRLLVL.

The V and J genes are TRBV20-1 and TRBJ2-1; TCRdb's D call of TRBD1 is untestable without DNA. The germline CDR1 and CDR2 sequences are DFQATT and SNEGSKA (reference sequence). This CDR3 is built from 12 residues. CDR3 in amino acids: CSARWFGRRQFF.

V usage is TRBV11-3 and J usage is TRBJ2-1; the D call from TCRdb, TRBD2, cannot be confirmed without DNA. Germline CDR1 and CDR2: SGHNT and YENEEA. The CDR3 is 19 residues long. The CDR3 reads CASSQSHDGLAGVSNEQFF. Based on the CDR3 plus reference TRBV11-3 and TRBJ2-1, the full variable domain is EAGVVQSPRYKIIEKKQPVAFWCNPISGHNTLYWYLQNLGQGPELLIRYENEEAVDDSQLPKDRFSAERLKGVDSTLKIQPAELGDSAVYLCASSQSHDGLAGVSNEQFFGPGTRLTVL.

This chain links TRBV7-9 with TRBJ1-3. The CDR3 loop spans 16 amino acids. Per the germline V gene, CDR1 is SEHNR and CDR2 is FQNEAQ (reference sequence). The CDR3 sequence is CASSLVSAISGNTIYF.

This chain connects TRBV3-1 to TRBJ2-3; TCRdb reports TRBD2, a call that lacks DNA to check it against. The germline V gene has CDR1 LGHDT and CDR2 YNNKEL (reference sequence). CDR3 size: 18 residues. This CDR3 is CASSPTSLIAGPTDTQYF.

The chain combines TRBV11-1 with TRBJ2-2; without DNA, the TCRdb call of TRBD1 cannot be checked. Germline CDR1 reads SGHAT; CDR2 reads FQDESV (reference sequence). The CDR3 contains 15 residues. CDR3 sequence reads: CASSLAGGRTGELFF. Complete variable domain (other parts from reference TRBV11-1 and TRBJ2-2): EAEVAQSPRYKITEKSQAVAFWCDPISGHATLYWYRQILGQGPELLVQFQDESVVDDSQLPKDRFSAERLKGVDSTLKIQPAELGDSAMYLCASSLAGGRTGELFFGEGSRLTVL.

This chain uses TRBV7-2 with TRBJ2-7; TCRdb's D call of TRBD2 is untestable without DNA. CDR1 is SGHTA, CDR2 FQGNSA, per germline. The CDR3 spans 15 residues. Here the CDR3 reads CASSFDRLVPYEQYF.

J is TRBJ1-3 and V is TRBV7-9. Germline V gives CDR1 SEHNR, CDR2 FQNEAQ (reference sequence). This CDR3 has 13 amino acids. The CDR3 here is CASLGGSGNTIYF.

By frequency, this clonotype registers medium-sized. The rearrangement uses TRBV9 and TRBJ2-1. The germline V gene encodes CDR1 SGDLS and CDR2 YYNGEE. This CDR3 is 13 amino acids long. Here the CDR3 reads CASSAASNNEQFF.

This clonotype is called medium-sized based on its frequency. The J gene is TRBJ2-1, the V gene TRBV7-9; TCRdb picks TRBD2, but there is no DNA to check that call. The length of the CDR3 is 16 residues. Germline-derived CDR1 and CDR2 are SEHNR and FQNEAQ (reference sequence). The CDR3 loop reads CASSLGASSGNNEQFF.

The chain couples TRBV12-3 or TRBV12-4 to TRBJ2-7. The CDR3 spans 16 residues. CDR3 sequence: CASSSNTDRTPYEQYF.

The chain carries TRBV3-1 and TRBJ2-1; TCRdb returns TRBD1, unconfirmable since there is no DNA. The CDR3 contains 13 residues. CDR1 and CDR2 (germline): LGHDT, YNNKEL (reference sequence). The chain's CDR3 is CASSHPLVDEQFF.